This T cell receptor (beta chain) was observed in a study of OX40 agonist ivuxolimab in advanced cancers. Patients had blood sampled at baseline and again on cycle 4 day 1 and cycle 7 day 1. Note on this clone: Its cognate antigen is unknown.

General study points: Mean expanded clone counts were higher in CD8+ than CD4+ T cells.

The assay was immunoSEQ multiplex PCR, and TCRdb's table has in-frame clones only and misses some. The sample holds some 70,000 clones, roughly 85% seen once. Germline-derived CDR1 and CDR2 are SNHLY and FYNNEI. This CDR3 region has 11 residues. The ends were cut back, 8 bases at V and 0 bases at J, with 2 bases in the middle. The sample here was CD4+ or CD8+ T cells sorted from blood, taken in a trial of the OX40 agonist ivuxolimab. The sequence derives from an adult with an advanced solid tumor such as melanoma, head and neck, liver or kidney cancer. This chain links TRBV2 with TRBJ2-4; no firm D call. The CDR3 loop reads CASVAKNIQYF. The CDR3 DNA reads TGTGCCAGCGTAGCCAAAAACATTCAGTACTTC.